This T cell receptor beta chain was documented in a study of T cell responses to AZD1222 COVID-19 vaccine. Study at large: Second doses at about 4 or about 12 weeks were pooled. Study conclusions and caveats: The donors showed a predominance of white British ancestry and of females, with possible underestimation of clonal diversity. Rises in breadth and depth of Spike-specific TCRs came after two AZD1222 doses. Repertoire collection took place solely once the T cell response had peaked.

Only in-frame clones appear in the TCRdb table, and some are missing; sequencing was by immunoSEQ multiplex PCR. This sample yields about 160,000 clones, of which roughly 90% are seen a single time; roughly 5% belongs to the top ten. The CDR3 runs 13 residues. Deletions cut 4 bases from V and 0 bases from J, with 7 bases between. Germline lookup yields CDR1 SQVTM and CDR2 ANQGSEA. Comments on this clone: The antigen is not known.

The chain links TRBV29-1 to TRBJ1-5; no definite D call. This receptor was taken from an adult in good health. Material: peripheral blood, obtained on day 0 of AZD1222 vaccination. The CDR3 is CSVGDGSNQPQHF. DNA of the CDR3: TGCAGCGTTGGTGACGGTAGCAATCAGCCCCAGCATTTT.